This T cell receptor beta chain was sequenced during a study of T cells in Graves' hyperthyroidism and ophthalmopathy. This clonotype has ten or more counts. From RNA transcripts, TCR beta CDR3 regions were amplified. Using the HTBI primer set, a first-round RT-PCR was run on the TCR CDR3. Each CDR3 protein gets one entry after TCRdb re-called the multiplex PCR reads with MiXCR. The table includes 300,000 to 400,000 distinct CDR3 sequences, approximately 22% detected once. The source of this sequence is a woman in her fifties or sixties with Graves' hyperthyroidism. The specimen sequenced was blood.

For the CDR3, the DNA is TGTGCCAGCTACGACTATAGCAATCAGCCCCAGCATTTT. Translation gives CASYDYSNQPQHF. The chain couples TRBV28 to TRBJ1-5; unclear D gene. From germline, CDR1 is MDHEN and CDR2 SYDVKM. The V end lost 8 bases, the J end lost 0 bases, and 8 bases lay between the germline ends. This CDR3 spans 13 amino acids.